Following are 3 T cell receptor beta chains from one sample sequenced in a study of CD8 T cells in Susac syndrome. With random hexamers, reverse transcription was performed on about 0.5 to 1 ug of RNA. TCRdb fed the immunoSEQ multiplex PCR reads into MiXCR, producing one record per CDR3 protein. The repertoire holds 150,000 to 200,000 distinct CDR3 sequences, with roughly 92% as singletons. The sample was CD4+ T cells from PBMCs. These TCRs come from a human donor in good health.

The chain links TRBV7-6 to TRBJ2-5, with 7 bases lining up with TRBD1. The V gene's germline CDR1 is SGHVS and CDR2 FNYEAQ. V shed 5 bases, J shed 5 bases, and the junction held 14 bases outside the gene matches. CDR3 length equals 16 residues. The DNA for the CDR3 is TGTGCCAGCAGCCCCAGCCCGACAGGGTTTGGCGAGACCCAGTACTTC. The encoded protein is CASSPSPTGFGETQYF.

This rearrangement joins TRBV9 to TRBJ2-2; D unresolved. The CDR3 loop spans 12 amino acids. The germline V and J ends were trimmed by 4 bases and 8 bases, with 9 bases remaining between them. From germline, CDR1 is SGDLS and CDR2 YYNGEE. The chain's CDR3 is CASSFQRGELFF. The CDR3 DNA follows: TGTGCCAGCAGCTTCCAAAGGGGGGAGCTGTTTTTT. The full variable domain, its missing parts supplied by reference TRBV9 and TRBJ2-2, is DSGVTQTPKHLITATGQRVTLRCSPRSGDLSVYWYQQSLDQGLQFLIQYYNGEERAKGNILERFSAQQFPDLHSELNLSSLELGDSALYFCASSFQRGELFFGEGSRLTVL.

V usage is TRBV5-1 and J usage is TRBJ1-2; D perhaps matches TRBD1 (6 bases). The V gene lost 1 base and the J gene lost 4 bases, with 17 bases spanning the gap. The CDR3 has 16 amino acids. Per the germline V gene, CDR1 is SGHRS and CDR2 is YFSETQ. CDR3 sequence reads: CASSLKYKGEPYGYTF. The CDR3 bases are TGCGCCAGCAGCTTGAAGTATAAGGGGGAGCCCTATGGCTACACCTTC. Combining the CDR3 with reference TRBV5-1 and TRBJ1-2 gives the whole variable domain KAGVTQTPRYLIKTRGQQVTLSCSPISGHRSVSWYQQTPGQGLQFLFEYFSETQRNKGNFPGRFSGRQFSNSRSEMNVSTLELGDSALYLCASSLKYKGEPYGYTFGSGTRLTVV.